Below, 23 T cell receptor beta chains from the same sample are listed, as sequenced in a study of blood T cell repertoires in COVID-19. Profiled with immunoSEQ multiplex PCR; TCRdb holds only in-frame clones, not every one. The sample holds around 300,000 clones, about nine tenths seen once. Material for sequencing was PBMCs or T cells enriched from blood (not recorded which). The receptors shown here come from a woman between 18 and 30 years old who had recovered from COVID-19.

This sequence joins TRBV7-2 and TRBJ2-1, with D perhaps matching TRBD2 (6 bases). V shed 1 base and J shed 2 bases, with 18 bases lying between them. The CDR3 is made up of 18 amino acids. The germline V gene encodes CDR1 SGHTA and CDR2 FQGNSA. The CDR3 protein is CASSLDWSSGVPYNEQFF. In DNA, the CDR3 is TGTGCCAGCAGCTTAGATTGGTCCTCGGGGGTACCCTACAATGAGCAGTTCTTC.

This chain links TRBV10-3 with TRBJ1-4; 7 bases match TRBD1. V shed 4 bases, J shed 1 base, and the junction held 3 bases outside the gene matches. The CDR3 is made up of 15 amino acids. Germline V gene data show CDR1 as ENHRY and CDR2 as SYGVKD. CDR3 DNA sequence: TGTGCCATCAGTGTCGCAGGGGGAACTAATGAAAAACTGTTTTTT. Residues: CAISVAGGTNEKLFF.

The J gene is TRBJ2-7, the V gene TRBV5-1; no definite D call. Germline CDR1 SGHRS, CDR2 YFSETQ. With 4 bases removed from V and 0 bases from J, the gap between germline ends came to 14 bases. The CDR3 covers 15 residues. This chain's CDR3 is CASSPNTASSYEQYF. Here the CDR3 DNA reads TGCGCCAGCAGCCCCAACACTGCTAGCTCCTACGAGCAGTACTTC. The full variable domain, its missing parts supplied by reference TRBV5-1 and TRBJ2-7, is KAGVTQTPRYLIKTRGQQVTLSCSPISGHRSVSWYQQTPGQGLQFLFEYFSETQRNKGNFPGRFSGRQFSNSRSEMNVSTLELGDSALYLCASSPNTASSYEQYFGPGTRLTVT.

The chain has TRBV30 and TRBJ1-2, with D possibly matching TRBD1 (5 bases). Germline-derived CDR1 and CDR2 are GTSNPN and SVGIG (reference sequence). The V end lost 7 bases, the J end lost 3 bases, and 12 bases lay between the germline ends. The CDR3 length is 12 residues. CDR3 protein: CAFPRGDYGYTF. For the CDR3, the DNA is TGTGCCTTTCCGCGGGGGGACTATGGCTACACCTTC.

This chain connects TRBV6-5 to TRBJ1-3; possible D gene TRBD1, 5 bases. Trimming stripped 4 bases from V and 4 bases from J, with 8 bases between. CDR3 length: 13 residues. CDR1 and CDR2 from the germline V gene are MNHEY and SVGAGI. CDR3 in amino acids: CASSSAGGNTIYF. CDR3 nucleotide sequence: TGTGCCAGCAGTTCGGCAGGGGGAAACACCATATATTTT.

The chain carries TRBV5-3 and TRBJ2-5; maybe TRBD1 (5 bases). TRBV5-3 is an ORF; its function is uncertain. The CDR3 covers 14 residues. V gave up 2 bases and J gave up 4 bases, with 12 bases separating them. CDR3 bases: TGTGCCAGAAGCTTAGGCAGGGCGAGAGAGACCCAGTACTTC. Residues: CARSLGRARETQYF.

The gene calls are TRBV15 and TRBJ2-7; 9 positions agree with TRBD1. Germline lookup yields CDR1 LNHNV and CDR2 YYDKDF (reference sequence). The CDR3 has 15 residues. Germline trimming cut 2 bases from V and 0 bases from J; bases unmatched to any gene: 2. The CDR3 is CATSRKGQGSYEQYF. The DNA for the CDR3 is TGTGCCACCAGCAGAAAGGGACAGGGCTCCTACGAGCAGTACTTC.

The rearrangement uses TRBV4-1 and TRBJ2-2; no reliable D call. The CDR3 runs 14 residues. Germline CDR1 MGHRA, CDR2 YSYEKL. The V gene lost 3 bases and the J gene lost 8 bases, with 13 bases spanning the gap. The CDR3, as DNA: TGCGCCAGCAGCCAGGAGCCCCCTGGGGGGGAGCTGTTTTTT. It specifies CASSQEPPGGELFF.

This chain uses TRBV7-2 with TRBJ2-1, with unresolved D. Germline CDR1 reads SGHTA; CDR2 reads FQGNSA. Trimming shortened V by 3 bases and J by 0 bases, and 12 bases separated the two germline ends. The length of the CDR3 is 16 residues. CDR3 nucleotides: TGTGCCAGCAGCTTCGTCGGCGGAACCTCCTACAATGAGCAGTTCTTC. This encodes CASSFVGGTSYNEQFF.

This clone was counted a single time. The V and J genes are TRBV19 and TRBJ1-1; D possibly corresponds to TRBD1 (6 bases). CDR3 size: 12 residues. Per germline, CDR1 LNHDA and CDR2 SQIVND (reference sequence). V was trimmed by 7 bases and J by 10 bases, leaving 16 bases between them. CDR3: CASNIGQSGAFF. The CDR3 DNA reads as TGTGCCAGTAACATAGGACAGAGCGGAGCTTTCTTT. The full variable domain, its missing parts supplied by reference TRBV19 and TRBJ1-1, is DGGITQSPKYLFRKEGQNVTLSCEQNLNHDAMYWYRQDPGQGLRLIYYSQIVNDFQKGDIAEGYSVSREKKESFPLTVTSAQKNPTAFYLCASNIGQSGAFFGQGTRLTVV.

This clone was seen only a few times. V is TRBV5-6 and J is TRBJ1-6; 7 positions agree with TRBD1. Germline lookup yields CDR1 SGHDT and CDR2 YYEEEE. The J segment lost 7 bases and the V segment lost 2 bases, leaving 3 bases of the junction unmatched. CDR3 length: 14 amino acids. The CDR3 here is CASSLGTVNSPLHF. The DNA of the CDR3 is TGTGCCAGCAGCTTAGGGACAGTCAATTCACCCCTCCACTTT.

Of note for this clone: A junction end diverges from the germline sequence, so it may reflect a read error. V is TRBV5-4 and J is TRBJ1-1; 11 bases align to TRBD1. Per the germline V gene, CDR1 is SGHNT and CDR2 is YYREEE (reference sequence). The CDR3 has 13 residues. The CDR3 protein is CASGDRGNSEAFF. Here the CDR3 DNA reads TGTGCCAGCGGGGACAGGGGGAACAGTGAAGCTTTCTTT.

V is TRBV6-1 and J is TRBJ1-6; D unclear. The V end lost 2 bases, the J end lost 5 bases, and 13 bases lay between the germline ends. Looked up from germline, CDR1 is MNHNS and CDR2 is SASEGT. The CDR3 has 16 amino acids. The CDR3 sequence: CASSERPRVHNSPLHF. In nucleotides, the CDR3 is TGTGCCAGCAGTGAAAGGCCTCGGGTCCATAATTCACCCCTCCACTTT.

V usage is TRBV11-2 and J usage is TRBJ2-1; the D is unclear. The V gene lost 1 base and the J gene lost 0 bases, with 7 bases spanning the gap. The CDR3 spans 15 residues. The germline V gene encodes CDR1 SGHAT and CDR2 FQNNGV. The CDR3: CASSLGSSSYNEQFF. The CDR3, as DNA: TGTGCCAGCAGCTTAGGGTCTAGCTCCTACAATGAGCAGTTCTTC.

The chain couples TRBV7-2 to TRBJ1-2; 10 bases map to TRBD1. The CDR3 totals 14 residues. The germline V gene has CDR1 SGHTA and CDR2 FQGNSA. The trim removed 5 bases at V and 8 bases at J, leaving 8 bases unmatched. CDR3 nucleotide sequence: TGTGCCAGCAGCGCGACAGGGGGCAGTGGAGGCTACACCTTC. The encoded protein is CASSATGGSGGYTF.

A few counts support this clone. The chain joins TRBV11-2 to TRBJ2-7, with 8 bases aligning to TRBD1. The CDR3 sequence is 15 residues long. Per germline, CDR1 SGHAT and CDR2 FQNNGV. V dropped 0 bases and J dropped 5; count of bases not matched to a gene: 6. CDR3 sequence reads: CASSLDPAGGNEQYF. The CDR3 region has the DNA TGTGCCAGCAGCTTAGATCCGGCAGGGGGCAACGAGCAGTACTTC.

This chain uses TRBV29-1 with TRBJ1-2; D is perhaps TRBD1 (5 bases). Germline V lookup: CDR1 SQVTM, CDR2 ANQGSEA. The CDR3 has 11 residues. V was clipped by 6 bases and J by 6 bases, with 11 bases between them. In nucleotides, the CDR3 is TGCAGCGTGGGGCAATCTGATGGCTACACCTTC. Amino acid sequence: CSVGQSDGYTF.

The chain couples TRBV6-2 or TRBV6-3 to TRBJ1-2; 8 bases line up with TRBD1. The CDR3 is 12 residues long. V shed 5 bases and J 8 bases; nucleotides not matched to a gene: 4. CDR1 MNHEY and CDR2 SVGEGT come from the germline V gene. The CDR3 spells CASSSPGGGYTF. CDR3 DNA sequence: TGTGCCAGCAGTAGCCCAGGGGGCGGCTACACCTTC.

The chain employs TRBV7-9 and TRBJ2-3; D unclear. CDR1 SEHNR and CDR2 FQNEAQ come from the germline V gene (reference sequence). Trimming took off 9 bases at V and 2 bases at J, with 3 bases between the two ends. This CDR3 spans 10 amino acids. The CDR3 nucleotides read TGTGCCAGTCACACAGATACGCAGTATTTT. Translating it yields CASHTDTQYF. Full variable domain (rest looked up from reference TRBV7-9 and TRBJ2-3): DTGVSQNPRHKITKRGQNVTFRCDPISEHNRLYWYRQTLGQGPEFLTYFQNEAQLEKSRLLSDRFSAERPKGSFSTLEIQRTEQGDSAMYLCASHTDTQYFGPGTRLTVL.

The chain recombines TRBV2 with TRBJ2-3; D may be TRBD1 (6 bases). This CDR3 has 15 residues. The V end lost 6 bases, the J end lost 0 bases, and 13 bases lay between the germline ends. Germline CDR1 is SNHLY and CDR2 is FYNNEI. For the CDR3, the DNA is TGTGCCAGCAGCGCAGGGGAATCTAGCACAGATACGCAGTATTTT. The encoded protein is CASSAGESSTDTQYF.

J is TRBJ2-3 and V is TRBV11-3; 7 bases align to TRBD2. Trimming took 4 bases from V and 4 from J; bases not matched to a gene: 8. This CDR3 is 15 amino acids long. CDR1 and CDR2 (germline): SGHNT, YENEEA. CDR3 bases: TGTGCCAGCAGCTACTCCCCGACTAGCCCAGATACGCAGTATTTT. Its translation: CASSYSPTSPDTQYF.

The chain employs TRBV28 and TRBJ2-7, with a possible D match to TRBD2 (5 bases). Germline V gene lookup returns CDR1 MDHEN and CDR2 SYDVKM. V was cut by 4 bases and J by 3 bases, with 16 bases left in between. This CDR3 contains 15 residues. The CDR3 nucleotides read TGTGCCAGCAGTTCCTTAAGTCGGGGTCTCTACGAGCAGTACTTC. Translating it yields CASSSLSRGLYEQYF.

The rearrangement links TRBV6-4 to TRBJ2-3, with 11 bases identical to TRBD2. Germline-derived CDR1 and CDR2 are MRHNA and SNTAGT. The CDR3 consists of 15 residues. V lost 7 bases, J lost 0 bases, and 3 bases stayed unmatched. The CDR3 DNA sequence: TGTGCCAGCATGCGGACTAGCGGGAGCACAGATACGCAGTATTTT. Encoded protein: CASMRTSGSTDTQYF.